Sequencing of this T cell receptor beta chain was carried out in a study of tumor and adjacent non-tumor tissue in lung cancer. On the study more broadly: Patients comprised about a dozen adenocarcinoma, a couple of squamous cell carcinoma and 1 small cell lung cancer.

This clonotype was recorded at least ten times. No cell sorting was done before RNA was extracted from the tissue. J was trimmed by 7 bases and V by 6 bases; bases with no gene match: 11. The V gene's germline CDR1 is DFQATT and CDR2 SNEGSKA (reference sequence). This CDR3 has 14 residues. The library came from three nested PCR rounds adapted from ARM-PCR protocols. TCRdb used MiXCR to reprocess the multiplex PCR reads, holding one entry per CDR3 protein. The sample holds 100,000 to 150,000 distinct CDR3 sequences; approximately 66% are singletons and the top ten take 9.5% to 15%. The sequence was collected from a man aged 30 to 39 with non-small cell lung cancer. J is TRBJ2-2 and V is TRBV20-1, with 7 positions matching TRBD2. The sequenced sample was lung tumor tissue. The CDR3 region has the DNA TGCAGTGCCCGGGCGGTAGCGGGTGGCGGGGAGCTGTTTTTT. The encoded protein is CSARAVAGGGELFF.